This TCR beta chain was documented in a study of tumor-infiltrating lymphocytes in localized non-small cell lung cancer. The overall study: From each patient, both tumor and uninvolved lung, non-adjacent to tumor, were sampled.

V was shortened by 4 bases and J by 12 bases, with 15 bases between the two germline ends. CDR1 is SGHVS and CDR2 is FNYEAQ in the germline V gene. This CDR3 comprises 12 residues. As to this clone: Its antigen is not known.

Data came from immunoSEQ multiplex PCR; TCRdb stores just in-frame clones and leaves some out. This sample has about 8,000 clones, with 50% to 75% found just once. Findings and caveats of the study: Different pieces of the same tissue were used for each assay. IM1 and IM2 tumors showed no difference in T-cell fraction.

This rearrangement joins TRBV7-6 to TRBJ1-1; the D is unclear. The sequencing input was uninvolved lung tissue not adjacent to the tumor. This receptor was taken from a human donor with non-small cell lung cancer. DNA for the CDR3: TGTGCCAGCAGCTATAAGGGAGGGAGCACTTTCTTT. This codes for CASSYKGGSTFF. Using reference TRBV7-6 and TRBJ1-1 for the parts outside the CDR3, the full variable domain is GAGVSQSPRYKVTKRGQDVALRCDPISGHVSLYWYRQALGQGPEFLTYFNYEAQQDKSGLPNDRFSAERPEGSISTLTIQRTEQRDSAMYRCASSYKGGSTFFGQGTRLTVV.